The entry below describes one TCR beta chain. This clonotype has just a few counts. The antigen it recognizes is unknown. No base quality values were provided; no much bigger clone lies one nucleotide off. The sample originates from a study of early T cells in non-severe SARS-CoV-2 infection (dated by TCRdb to 2020 to 2022). In the study overall: Because TCR sequencing was done on bulk RNA from unsorted whole blood, the alpha and beta chains could not be paired. Paper-wide results and their limitations: VDJdb matching was skewed toward anti-spike CD8 responses and likely underestimated virus-specific expansions, missing private and CD4 specificities.

The study was a case-control design nested within a healthcare worker cohort in London, UK, with weekly nasopharyngeal swab PCR tests and blood sampling. Healthcare workers were recruited during the week of the UK lockdown, between 23 and 31 March 2020, and followed weekly for up to roughly 15 weeks. Library preparation was by 5' RACE. For sequencing, a NextSeq 500 was employed. To correct for sequencing error and PCR bias, the TCR library protocol tagged individual cDNA molecules with unique molecular identifiers. Sequencing covered both TCR alpha and beta chains, and within each sample the abundances of alpha and beta sequences were tightly co-correlated. Per the source publication's procedure: Decombinator V4 was used to perform V gene, J gene and CDR3 annotation of TCR sequences. TCRs were defined as expanded if a significant change between any two time points was detected under a Poisson model with p below 0.0001. Abundances of TCRs were expressed as counts per million after normalisation to the total number of TCRs sequenced in each sample. TRAV1-2 paired with TRAJ12, TRAJ20 or TRAJ33 defined MAIT TCRs, while TRAV10 paired with TRAJ18 defined iNKT TCRs. VDJdb, accessed 1 November 2021, was searched for CMV, EBV and SARS-CoV-2 annotated TCRs, excluding TCRs annotated for multiple antigens. TCRdb handled the public reads itself, with Q25 trimming in fastp and clone calling in MiXCR, and kept productive beta chains. Each entry merges the rows of one CDR3 protein and shows their most common DNA and genes. TCRdb, rather than the study authors, made the V and J calls. This sample lists some 91,000 distinct CDR3 sequences; under 15% were detected once. Less than 7% of the sample comes from the top ten.

The germline V gene specifies MDHEN as CDR1 and SYDVKM as CDR2. Unmatched junction bases come to 12, with V trimmed by 1 base and J by 5 bases. The CDR3 measures 17 amino acids from cysteine to phenylalanine. The CDR3 DNA has 51 bases and is translated from base 1. The sequencing input was whole blood. This receptor was obtained from an adult who was a healthcare worker with PCR-confirmed SARS-CoV-2 infection or an uninfected control (not recorded which). This chain joins TRBV28 to TRBJ2-3; 7 junctional bases match TRBD1. CDR3 sequence: CASSLFQTGSYGDTQYF. The nucleotides read TGTGCCAGCAGTTTATTTCAGACAGGGTCATATGGAGATACGCAGTATTTT.